The 28 T cell receptor beta chains in this list originate from one sample, sequenced in a study of blood T cell repertoires in COVID-19. Data came from immunoSEQ multiplex PCR; TCRdb stores just in-frame clones and leaves some out. The top ten clones hold around 9% of a sample with a few hundred thousand clones, roughly 77% of them seen once. The sequencing sample was made of PBMCs or T cells enriched from blood (not recorded which). The source is a man aged 35 to 55 who had recovered from COVID-19.

This chain uses TRBV21-1 with TRBJ2-7; whether TRBD2, the table's D call, matches the DNA was not checked. TRBV21-1 is labeled a pseudogene. The CDR3 consists of 17 residues. The CDR3 DNA follows: TGTGCCAGCAGCAAAGAAGAGGAGAGCGGTCCTCCCTACGAGCAGTACTTC. Its translation is CASSKEEESGPPYEQYF.

The gene calls are TRBV2 and TRBJ2-7, with D possibly TRBD1 on 5 matching bases. Trimming shortened V by 2 bases and J by 6 bases, and 14 bases separated the two germline ends. There are 14 residues in the CDR3. The V gene's germline CDR1 is SNHLY and CDR2 FYNNEI. CDR3 amino acids: CASSESGLAFEQYF. CDR3 bases: TGTGCCAGCAGTGAATCAGGGTTAGCATTCGAGCAGTACTTC.

The chain carries TRBV29-1 and TRBJ2-2, with 10 bases identical to TRBD1. Germline CDR1 is SQVTM and CDR2 is ANQGSEA. The trim removed 7 bases at V and 4 bases at J, leaving 9 bases unmatched. The CDR3 loop spans 15 amino acids. The DNA for the CDR3 is TGCAGCGCCCAGCCGGGACAGGGGAGCACCGGGGAGCTGTTTTTT. Its translation: CSAQPGQGSTGELFF.

The chain employs TRBV5-5 and TRBJ1-2; tentative D call: TRBD1 (5 bases). The CDR3 length is 13 residues. Germline V gives CDR1 SGHKS, CDR2 YYEKEE (reference sequence). V was cut by 4 bases and J by 8 bases, with 15 bases left in between. The DNA of the CDR3 is TGTGCCAGCAGCCCCGGAGATAGGGGCGGCTACACCTTC. This gives the protein CASSPGDRGGYTF.

This clone was observed a handful of times. The rearrangement joins TRBV4-2 to TRBJ2-3; D unclear. CDR1 is LGHNA and CDR2 is YNFKEQ in the germline V gene. This CDR3 has 12 residues. The ends were cut back, 0 bases at V and 6 bases at J, with 4 bases in the middle. The CDR3 DNA reads as TGTGCCAGCAGCCAAGATCGTGATACGCAGTATTTT. Translating it yields CASSQDRDTQYF.

The chain is built from TRBV14 and TRBJ1-6; D is ambiguous. CDR1 and CDR2 (germline): SGHDN, FVKESK. The CDR3 loop spans 15 amino acids. Trimming took 3 bases from V and 4 from J, leaving 10 bases between them. The CDR3 spells CASSQEGLYNSPLHF. CDR3 bases: TGTGCCAGCAGCCAGGAGGGATTATATAATTCACCCCTCCACTTT.

CDR3 loop: CASSLKAGGELFF. CDR3 DNA sequence: TGTGCCAGCAGCTTAAAAGCGGGCGGGGAGCTGTTTTTT. The V and J genes are TRBV7-3 and TRBJ2-2, with D maybe TRBD2 (6 bases). V gave up 1 base and J gave up 7 bases, with 7 bases separating them. The V gene's germline CDR1 is SGHTA and CDR2 FQGTGA. CDR3 length: 13 residues.

The chain employs TRBV6-5 and TRBJ1-1; TRBD1 agrees at 7 bases. The CDR3 runs 13 residues. Germline lookup yields CDR1 MNHEY and CDR2 SVGAGI. V dropped 8 bases and J dropped 1; count of bases not matched to a gene: 4. As DNA, the CDR3 is TGTGCCAGCCGAAGACAGGGGAACACTGAAGCTTTCTTT. Protein: CASRRQGNTEAFF.

This chain's CDR3 is CATSAGGTYEQYF. The CDR3 DNA reads TGTGCCACCTCAGCGGGCGGAACCTACGAGCAGTACTTC. The chain joins TRBV12-3 or TRBV12-4 to TRBJ2-7, with D possibly being TRBD2 (6 bases). V lost 10 bases to trimming and J lost 2 bases, with 15 bases between them. The CDR3 extends over 13 amino acids.

In its sample, this clone was seen once. J is TRBJ1-3 and V is TRBV9; 9 nucleotides align to TRBD1. V shed 4 bases and J 4 bases; nucleotides not matched to a gene: 9. CDR1 and CDR2 (germline): SGDLS, YYNGEE. The CDR3 has 16 residues. In DNA form, the CDR3 reads TGTGCCAGCAGCCACCGGACAGGGGCGGGAGGAAACACCATATATTTT. Translated, it gives CASSHRTGAGGNTIYF.

The chain couples TRBV29-1 to TRBJ2-2; TRBD1 might be the D (5 bases). The CDR3 contains 14 residues. CDR1 and CDR2 from the germline V gene are SQVTM and ANQGSEA. Between the trimmed V and J ends, which lost 4 bases and 5 bases, there was a span of 14 bases. The CDR3 loop reads CSVGKGMGTGELFF. In DNA, the CDR3 is TGCAGCGTTGGGAAGGGGATGGGGACCGGGGAGCTGTTTTTT.

The J gene is TRBJ2-1, the V gene TRBV9; 9 bases align to TRBD2. V shed 3 bases and J 8 bases; nucleotides not matched to a gene: 12. CDR3 length: 16 amino acids. The germline V gene has CDR1 SGDLS and CDR2 YYNGEE. As DNA, the CDR3 is TGTGCCAGCAGCGCACGTCATAGCGGGAGTAACGATGAGCAGTTCTTC. Its protein is CASSARHSGSNDEQFF.

The chain recombines TRBV21-1 with TRBJ2-2; the table's D gene call, TRBD1, was not cross checked with the DNA. TRBV21-1 corresponds to a pseudogene. The CDR3 extends over 16 amino acids. CDR3 DNA: TGTGCCAGCACTCTCGACAGCTCTCAGAACACCGGGGAGCTGTTTTTT. Its protein product is CASTLDSSQNTGELFF.

The CDR3 loop reads CATTQTGIYPYEQYF. The CDR3, as DNA: TGTGCCACCACACAGACAGGGATTTACCCCTACGAGCAGTACTTC. V and J are TRBV19 and TRBJ2-7; 7 nucleotides match TRBD1. The CDR3 is 15 residues long. After removal of 10 bases from V and 2 bases from J, the junction contained 14 bases not matched to a gene. Looked up from germline, CDR1 is LNHDA and CDR2 is SQIVND (reference sequence). Variable domain in full (rest from reference TRBV19 and TRBJ2-7): DGGITQSPKYLFRKEGQNVTLSCEQNLNHDAMYWYRQDPGQGLRLIYYSQIVNDFQKGDIAEGYSVSREKKESFPLTVTSAQKNPTAFYLCATTQTGIYPYEQYFGPGTRLTVT.

The genes are TRBV5-6 and TRBJ1-6; tentative D call: TRBD1 (5 bases). The V gene's germline CDR1 is SGHDT and CDR2 YYEEEE. This CDR3 has 13 residues. Trimming cost V 4 bases and J 10 bases, with 12 bases left between them. The chain's CDR3 is CASSPLGGSPLHF. CDR3 in DNA: TGTGCCAGCAGCCCCCTCGGGGGGTCACCCCTCCACTTT.

The gene calls are TRBV28 and TRBJ1-4, with D tentatively TRBD1 (6 bases). The germline V gene has CDR1 MDHEN and CDR2 SYDVKM. This CDR3 is 13 amino acids long. V shed 4 bases and J shed 13 bases, with 16 bases lying between them. The CDR3 DNA sequence: TGTGCCAGCAGTTCGGACAGAGCCTTGGGACTGTTTTTT. The encoded protein is CASSSDRALGLFF.

This chain links TRBV20-1 with TRBJ2-7; weak D call: TRBD2 (5 bases). V shed 3 bases and J shed 7 bases, with 19 bases lying between them. The CDR3 length is 14 residues. CDR1 and CDR2 (germline): DFQATT, SNEGSKA (reference sequence). This CDR3 reads CSASSLATRGEQYF. CDR3 in DNA: TGCAGTGCTAGTAGTCTAGCCACAAGAGGGGAGCAGTACTTC.

This rearrangement joins TRBV5-4 to TRBJ2-5, with D hard to call. Per germline, CDR1 SGHNT and CDR2 YYREEE (reference sequence). Trimming took 0 bases from V and 0 from J, leaving 9 bases between them. The CDR3 consists of 15 residues. The CDR3 DNA is TGTGCCAGCAGCTTGGGACTCAAGTACCAAGAGACCCAGTACTTC. Its translation is CASSLGLKYQETQYF.

The J gene is TRBJ2-1, the V gene TRBV24-1; 10 bases line up with TRBD2. Germline V CDR1 and CDR2: KGHDR, SFDVKD. V lost 4 bases, J lost 6 bases, and 5 bases stayed unmatched. CDR3 length: 15 residues. The CDR3 bases are TGTGCCACCAGTGACCCAAGGACTAGCGGCAATGAGCAGTTCTTC. Encoded protein: CATSDPRTSGNEQFF.

The rearrangement links TRBV19 to TRBJ2-7; 7 bases align to TRBD2. Germline V gene lookup returns CDR1 LNHDA and CDR2 SQIVND (reference sequence). J gave up 6 bases and V 9 bases, and 11 bases lay outside the gene matches. The CDR3 is made up of 13 amino acids. The CDR3 nucleotides are TGTGCCAGGGGATGGGAGGGGAGCCCCGAGCAGTACTTC. It codes for CARGWEGSPEQYF.

The rearrangement joins TRBV20-1 to TRBJ1-5; D gene unclear. V was clipped by 3 bases and J by 4 bases, with 7 bases between them. This CDR3 contains 12 residues. Germline V CDR1 and CDR2: DFQATT, SNEGSKA (reference sequence). Here the CDR3 DNA reads TGCAGTGCTAGTGGGCAGAATCAGCCCCAGCATTTT. It specifies CSASGQNQPQHF.

To note about this clone: Its ends do not fully match the called genes, so a read error is possible. The J gene is TRBJ1-1, the V gene TRBV18; a weak D match, TRBD1 (5 bases). CDR3 size: 15 residues. Germline assignment: CDR1 KGHSH and CDR2 LQKENI. The CDR3, as DNA: TGTGCCAGCTCACAATCGGGGGTGCCTTACACGGAAGCTTTCTTT. This codes for CASSQSGVPYTEAFF.

This chain uses TRBV25-1 with TRBJ1-6; D may be TRBD1 (6 bases). The V end was cut by 9 bases, the J end by 10 bases, with 19 bases between. CDR3 size: 14 residues. Germline CDR1 is MGHDK and CDR2 is SYGVNS. Written as DNA, the CDR3 is TGTGCCAGTAGCCGGGACACTCACCTCTCACCCCTCCACTTT. Residues: CASSRDTHLSPLHF.

This clone occurred once. V usage is TRBV7-9 and J usage is TRBJ2-2; tentatively, D is TRBD2 (6 bases). The CDR3 sequence is 14 residues long. V was trimmed by 8 bases and J by 1 base, leaving 11 bases between them. The germline V gene has CDR1 SEHNR and CDR2 FQNEAQ (reference sequence). CDR3 in amino acids: CASVGRENTGELFF. In DNA, the CDR3 is TGTGCCAGCGTAGGGCGGGAGAACACCGGGGAGCTGTTTTTT.

The rearrangement joins TRBV19 to TRBJ1-5; D is undetermined. The CDR3 is 15 residues long. Germline assignment: CDR1 LNHDA and CDR2 SQIVND (reference sequence). Trimming took off 3 bases at V and 1 base at J, with 10 bases between the two ends. The CDR3 nucleotides are TGTGCCAGTAGTATCTACAGCATAAGCAATCAGCCCCAGCATTTT. This encodes CASSIYSISNQPQHF.

V gene TRBV15 combines with J gene TRBJ1-1; TRBD1 matches 7 bases. This CDR3 is built from 14 residues. Germline-derived CDR1 and CDR2 are LNHNV and YYDKDF (reference sequence). J was trimmed by 2 bases and V by 3 bases; bases with no gene match: 3. This chain's CDR3 is CATSSWDRNTEAFF. For the CDR3, the DNA is TGTGCCACCAGCAGCTGGGACAGAAACACTGAAGCTTTCTTT.

The genes are TRBV11-2 and TRBJ2-7; 13 nucleotides align to TRBD2. Germline loops: CDR1 SGHAT, CDR2 FQNNGV. V lost 6 bases to trimming and J lost 2 bases; unmatched junction nucleotides: 7. This CDR3 comprises 16 residues. CDR3 in DNA: TGTGCCAGCAGTTCAAGGACTAGCGGGGGTACCTACGAGCAGTACTTC. This gives the protein CASSSRTSGGTYEQYF.

The chain is built from TRBV5-6 and TRBJ2-5, with D maybe TRBD1 (5 bases). CDR1 SGHDT and CDR2 YYEEEE come from the germline V gene. Trimming removed 1 base at V and 5 bases at J, with 12 bases between. This CDR3 has 14 amino acids. Here the CDR3 DNA reads TGTGCCAGCAGCTTGTACCACTCAGGGGAGACCCAGTACTTC. Its translation is CASSLYHSGETQYF.